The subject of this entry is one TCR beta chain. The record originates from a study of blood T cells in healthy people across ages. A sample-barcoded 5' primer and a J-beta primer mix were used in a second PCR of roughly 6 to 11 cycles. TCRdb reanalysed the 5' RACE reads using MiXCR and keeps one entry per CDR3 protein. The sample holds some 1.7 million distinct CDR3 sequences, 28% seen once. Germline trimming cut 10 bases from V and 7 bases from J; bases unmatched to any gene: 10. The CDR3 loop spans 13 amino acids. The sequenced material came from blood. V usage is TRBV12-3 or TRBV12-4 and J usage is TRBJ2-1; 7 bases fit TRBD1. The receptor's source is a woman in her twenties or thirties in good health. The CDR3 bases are TGTGCCACTCAGGAGAACAGGGGTAATGAGCAGTTCTTC. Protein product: CATQENRGNEQFF.